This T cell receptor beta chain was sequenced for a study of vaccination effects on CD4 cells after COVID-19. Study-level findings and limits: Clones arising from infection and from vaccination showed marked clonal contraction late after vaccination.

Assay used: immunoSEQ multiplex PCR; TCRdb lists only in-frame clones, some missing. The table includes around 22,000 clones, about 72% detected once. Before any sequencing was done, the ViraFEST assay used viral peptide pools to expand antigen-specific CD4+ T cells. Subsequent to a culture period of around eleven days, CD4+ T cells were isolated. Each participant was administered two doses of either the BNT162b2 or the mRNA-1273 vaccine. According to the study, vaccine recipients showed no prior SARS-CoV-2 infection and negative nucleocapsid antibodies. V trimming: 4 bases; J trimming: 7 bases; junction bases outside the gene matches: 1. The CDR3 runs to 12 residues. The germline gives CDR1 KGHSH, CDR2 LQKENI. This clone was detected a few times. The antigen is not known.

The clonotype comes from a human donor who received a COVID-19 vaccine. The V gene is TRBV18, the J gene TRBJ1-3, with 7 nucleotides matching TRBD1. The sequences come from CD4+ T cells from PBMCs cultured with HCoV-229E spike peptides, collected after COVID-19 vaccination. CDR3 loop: CASSQQGNTIYF. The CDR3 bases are TGTGCCAGCTCACAACAGGGGAACACCATATATTTT.